This T cell receptor beta chain was obtained from a study of Graves' ophthalmopathy and Graves' hyperthyroidism. This clonotype was seen only a few times. The TCR beta CDR3 regions underwent amplification from RNA transcripts. The first round was an RT-PCR with HTBI primers, and the second round was a multiplex PCR. TCRdb processed the multiplex PCR reads anew with MiXCR; each CDR3 protein has one entry. The table lists about 600,000 distinct CDR3 sequences, approximately 35% of them singletons, with about 4% in the top ten. CDR3 length: 15 residues. CDR1 and CDR2 from the germline V gene are MGHDK and SYGVNS. V dropped 5 bases and J dropped 5 bases, with 17 bases sitting between them. Enrollment excluded any patients with other autoimmune diseases, uncontrolled infections, pregnancy or lactation.

Source material: peripheral blood or thyroid tissue (not recorded which). This sequence originates from an adult man with Graves' hyperthyroidism. The chain carries TRBV25-1 and TRBJ2-3; D not resolved. CDR3 nucleotides: TGTGCCAGCAGTCCCACCCGGGCGAGAAGAGATACGCAGTATTTT. It translates to CASSPTRARRDTQYF. The whole variable domain, filled in from reference TRBV25-1 and TRBJ2-3, reads EADIYQTPRYLVIGTGKKITLECSQTMGHDKMYWYQQDPGMELHLIHYSYGVNSTEKGDLSSESTVSRIRTEHFPLTLESARPSHTSQYLCASSPTRARRDTQYFGPGTRLTVL.